One and the same sample provided the 4 T cell receptor beta chains below, sequenced in a study of cytomegalovirus exposure and HLA in healthy donors. TCRdb's table, derived via immunoSEQ multiplex PCR, lists solely in-frame clones and lacks some. The sample holds 160,000 or so clones; around 86% are singletons and the top ten take roughly 3%. Sequencing input: PBMCs. These receptor sequences come from a man between 18 and 29 years old in good health and CMV-seropositive.

The V gene is TRBV12-5, the J gene TRBJ1-2, with 9 bases lining up with TRBD1. With 1 base clipped from V and 2 bases from J, the junction kept 2 bases outside the gene matches. The CDR3 is 15 amino acids. The germline V gene encodes CDR1 LGHNT and CDR2 FRNRAP. CDR3 protein: CASGLGQGENYGYTF. The CDR3 DNA reads TGTGCTAGTGGTTTGGGACAGGGGGAAAACTATGGCTACACCTTC.

V is TRBV30 and J is TRBJ2-7; TRBD2 is a possible D gene (5 bases). From germline, CDR1 is GTSNPN and CDR2 SVGIG (reference sequence). This CDR3 contains 14 residues. This chain's CDR3 is CAYTPGSRTDEQYF. CDR3 sequence (DNA): TGTGCTTATACACCGGGATCCCGGACCGACGAGCAGTACTTC.

The rearrangement uses TRBV5-1 and TRBJ2-1, with D uncertain. The V end was cut by 4 bases, the J end by 6 bases, with 5 bases between. The germline V gene encodes CDR1 SGHRS and CDR2 YFSETQ. The CDR3 is made up of 11 amino acids. The CDR3 here is CASSPGNEQFF. CDR3 sequence (DNA): TGCGCCAGCAGCCCCGGCAATGAGCAGTTCTTC.

This sequence joins TRBV20-1 and TRBJ2-7; a possible D gene is TRBD2 (6 bases). V dropped 4 bases and J dropped 4 bases, with 8 bases sitting between them. There are 11 residues in the CDR3. CDR1 is DFQATT and CDR2 is SNEGSKA in the germline V gene (reference sequence). CDR3 protein: CSAIREYEQYF. DNA of the CDR3: TGCAGTGCTATTCGGGAGTACGAGCAGTACTTC.